The rows below give T cell receptor beta chains drawn from one sample of a study of cytomegalovirus exposure and HLA in healthy donors. The data were produced by immunoSEQ multiplex PCR, yet TCRdb's version contains in-frame clones alone and is incomplete. The sample holds over 150,000 clones, approximately 79% seen once. The sample comprised PBMCs. Every receptor here comes from a male donor in good health and CMV-seronegative. The CDR3 runs from the conserved cysteine through the conserved F or W. A D gene is named only where the DNA matches it firmly. The size field is filled for only some rows; it gives once, few, many or a size class.

cdr3_nt	cdr3_aa	v_call	clone_size	d_call	j_call
TGTGCCAGCAGTTTAACAGGGGGCCTGTCTAATGAAAAACTGTTTTTT	CASSLTGGLSNEKLFF	TRBV27	NA	TRBD1	TRBJ1-4
TGTGCCATCAGTGAGTCGTTAGCAGTCACAGATACGCAGTATTTT	CAISESLAVTDTQYF	TRBV10-3	NA	NA	TRBJ2-3
TGTGCCAGCGTCAGGGGGTTACAAGAGACCCAGTACTTC	CASVRGLQETQYF	TRBV7-2	NA	TRBD1	TRBJ2-5
TGTGCCAGCAACCTAGCGGGGAGCTCCTACAATGAGCAGTTCTTC	CASNLAGSSYNEQFF	TRBV7-8	NA	TRBD2	TRBJ2-1
TGTGCCAGCAGCTTAGATGCAGGGATGGGCACTGAAGCTTTCTTT	CASSLDAGMGTEAFF	TRBV11-2	NA	NA	TRBJ1-1
TGCGCCAGCAGCCAAACCGGGACAGAAAACTATGGCTACACCTTC	CASSQTGTENYGYTF	TRBV4-1	NA	TRBD1	TRBJ1-2
TGTGCCATCAGTCGGGACAGCTCCTACGAGCAGTACTTC	CAISRDSSYEQYF	TRBV10-3	NA	TRBD1	TRBJ2-7
TGTGCCAGCAGTTACAAACTACAAGCGGATACGCAGTATTTT	CASSYKLQADTQYF	TRBV7-8	NA	NA	TRBJ2-3
TGTGCCAGCAGTGAACCCAGGGTCACCGGGGAGCTGTTTTTT	CASSEPRVTGELFF	TRBV6-1	NA	NA	TRBJ2-2
TGTGCCAGCAGAACTTCACAGGGGATCTCCTACGAGCAGTACTTC	CASRTSQGISYEQYF	TRBV6-5	NA	TRBD1	TRBJ2-7
TGCGCCAGCAGCTTGACGCCTAGCGTCTCCGAGCAGTACTTC	CASSLTPSVSEQYF	TRBV5-1	NA	NA	TRBJ2-7
TGTGCCAGCAGCGCGAATACCGGGGGACCTGGAAACACCATATATTTT	CASSANTGGPGNTIYF	TRBV7-2	once	NA	TRBJ1-3
TGTGCCAGCAGCTTGTGGGAGGGTGGACGGTTCTTC	CASSLWEGGRFF	TRBV5-5	once	TRBD2	TRBJ2-1
TGCGCCAGCAGCCCCGTCTCGGGACACCCCAAGGGCTACACCTTC	CASSPVSGHPKGYTF	TRBV5-1	NA	NA	TRBJ1-2
TGTGCCAGCAGCGTAGGTTCAGGGGCTTTCAATCAGCCCCAGCATTTT	CASSVGSGAFNQPQHF	TRBV9	NA	NA	TRBJ1-5
TGTGCCAGCAGTGAACTCCCGGGAAACACCATATATTTT	CASSELPGNTIYF	TRBV6-1	NA	NA	TRBJ1-3
TGTGCCAGCAGTCCGACAGGGAGATTCAATAGCAATCAGCCCCAGCATTTT	CASSPTGRFNSNQPQHF	TRBV27	NA	TRBD1	TRBJ1-5
TGTGCCAGTAGTATGGGCAGCAGTTTTGAAGCTTTCTTT	CASSMGSSFEAFF	TRBV19	few	NA	TRBJ1-1
TGTGCCAGCAGCCCACGACAGGGATTTGGGAACACTGAAGCTTTCTTT	CASSPRQGFGNTEAFF	TRBV13	NA	TRBD1	TRBJ1-1
TGTGCCTGGAGTCGGGGGACAGGGTTCCACGAGCAGTACTTC	CAWSRGTGFHEQYF	TRBV30	NA	TRBD1	TRBJ2-7
TGTGCCAGCAGTCCCCCAAGGGGCCAAGAGACCCAGTACTTC	CASSPPRGQETQYF	TRBV6-6	once	NA	TRBJ2-5
TGTGCCATCAGCGCGACTAGCGGGGGGCCCGATACTTTT	CAISATSGGPDTF	TRBV10-3	NA	TRBD2	TRBJ2-3
TGTGCCAGCAGCTTCTCGCAGATCTATGGCTACACCTTC	CASSFSQIYGYTF	TRBV5-4	NA	NA	TRBJ1-2
TGCGCCAGCAGCCCGGACCGGGAGGGGACCCAGTACTTC	CASSPDREGTQYF	TRBV4-3	NA	TRBD2	TRBJ2-5
TGTGCCGGGAGAGGACAGGGGAGTTCACCCCTCCACTTT	CAGRGQGSSPLHF	TRBV2	NA	TRBD1	TRBJ1-6
TGTGCCACCAGCAAGCGGACTGAATCAAGCCCCCAGCATTTT	CATSKRTESSPQHF	TRBV15	NA	NA	TRBJ1-5
TGTGCCAGCAGCCAAGATCCGGGGAATGAGCAGTTCTTC	CASSQDPGNEQFF	TRBV4-2	few	NA	TRBJ2-1
TGTGCCAGCAGCTTACTTGAAAAACTGTTTTTT	CASSLLEKLFF	TRBV28	NA	NA	TRBJ1-4
TGTGCCAGCAGCCCGGGGAACACCGGGGAGCTGTTTTTT	CASSPGNTGELFF	TRBV9	NA	NA	TRBJ2-2
TGTGCCAGCAGCCCCGCCGGAGGAAGCGGGGGGGCCAGTGAGCAGTTCTTC	CASSPAGGSGGASEQFF	TRBV5-8	few	TRBD2	TRBJ2-1
TGCGCCAGCAGCTTCTCACTAGCCAAAAACATTCAGTACTTC	CASSFSLAKNIQYF	TRBV5-1	once	NA	TRBJ2-4
TGTGCCAGCAGTCCCAACCAACAGAGACCCTCTGGAAACACCATATATTTT	CASSPNQQRPSGNTIYF	TRBV5-6	NA	NA	TRBJ1-3
TGCGCCAGCGGAACCGGACAGGGTCGTAACTATGGCTACACCTTC	CASGTGQGRNYGYTF	TRBV5-1	NA	TRBD1	TRBJ1-2
TGTGCCAGCTCACCACGTTCACAGGGGGACTCCGGAGCTTTCTTT	CASSPRSQGDSGAFF	TRBV18	NA	TRBD1	TRBJ1-1
TGTGCCATACCAGGAGGAGTGAACAATTCACCCCTCCACTTT	CAIPGGVNNSPLHF	TRBV2	NA	NA	TRBJ1-6
TGCAGCGCCCAAAGGGGGCAGACTAATGAAAAACTGTTTTTT	CSAQRGQTNEKLFF	TRBV29-1	once	TRBD1	TRBJ1-4
TGTGCCAGCAGCTTATTAGCGGGGGGAGCGTACAATGAGCAGTTCTTC	CASSLLAGGAYNEQFF	TRBV7-2	NA	TRBD2	TRBJ2-1
TGTGCCAGTAGTGGGCAAAACTATGGCTACACCTTC	CASSGQNYGYTF	TRBV19	NA	NA	TRBJ1-2
TGTTCCAGCACCCAAGGGTGGACAGGGGCTAGTAATGAAAAACTGTTTTTT	CSSTQGWTGASNEKLFF	TRBV7-9	NA	TRBD1	TRBJ1-4
TGTGCCAGCAGCGTAGGTCCAGGGCCCAATCAGCCCCAGCATTTT	CASSVGPGPNQPQHF	TRBV9	few	NA	TRBJ1-5
TGTGCCAGCAGTGAAAGGTCGACAGGGGGTAGATATGGCTACACCTTC	CASSERSTGGRYGYTF	TRBV6-1	few	TRBD1	TRBJ1-2